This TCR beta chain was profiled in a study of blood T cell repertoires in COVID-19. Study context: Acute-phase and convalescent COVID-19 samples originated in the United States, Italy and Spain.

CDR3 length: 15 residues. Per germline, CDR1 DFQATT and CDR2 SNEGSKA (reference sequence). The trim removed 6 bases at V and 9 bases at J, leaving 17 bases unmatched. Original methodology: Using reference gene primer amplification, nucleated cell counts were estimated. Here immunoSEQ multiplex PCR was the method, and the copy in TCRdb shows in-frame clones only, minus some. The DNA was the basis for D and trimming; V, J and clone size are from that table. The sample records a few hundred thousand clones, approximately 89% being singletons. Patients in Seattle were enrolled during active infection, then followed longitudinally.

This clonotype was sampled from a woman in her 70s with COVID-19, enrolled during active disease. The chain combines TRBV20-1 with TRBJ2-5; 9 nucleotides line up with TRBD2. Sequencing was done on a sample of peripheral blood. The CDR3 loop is CSASSGSALTRAQYF. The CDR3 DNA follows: TGCAGTGCCAGTAGCGGGAGCGCCCTTACCAGGGCCCAGTACTTC.